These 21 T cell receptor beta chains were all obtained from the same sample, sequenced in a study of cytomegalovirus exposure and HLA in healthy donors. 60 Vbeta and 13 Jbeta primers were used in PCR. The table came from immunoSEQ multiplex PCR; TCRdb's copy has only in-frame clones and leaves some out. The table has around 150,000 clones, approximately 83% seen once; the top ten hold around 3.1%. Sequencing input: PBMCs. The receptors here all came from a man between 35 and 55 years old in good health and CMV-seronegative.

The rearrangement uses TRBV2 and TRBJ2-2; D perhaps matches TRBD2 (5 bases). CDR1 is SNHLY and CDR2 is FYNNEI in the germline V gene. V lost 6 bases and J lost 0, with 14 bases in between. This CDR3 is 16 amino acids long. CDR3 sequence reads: CASRPSEGANTGELFF. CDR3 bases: TGTGCCAGCAGACCAAGTGAGGGCGCGAACACCGGGGAGCTGTTTTTT.

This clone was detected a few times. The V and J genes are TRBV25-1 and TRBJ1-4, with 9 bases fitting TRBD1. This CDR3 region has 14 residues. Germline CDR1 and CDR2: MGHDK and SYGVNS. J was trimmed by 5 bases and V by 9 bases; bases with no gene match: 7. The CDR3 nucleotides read TGTGCCAGTCAGGGGGGACAGGGAAATGAAAAACTGTTTTTT. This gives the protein CASQGGQGNEKLFF.

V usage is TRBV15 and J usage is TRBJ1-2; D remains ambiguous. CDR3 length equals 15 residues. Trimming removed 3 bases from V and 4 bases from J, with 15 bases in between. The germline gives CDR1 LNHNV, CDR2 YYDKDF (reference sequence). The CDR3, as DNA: TGTGCCACCAGCAGGCGGGGTAGCACGGTCTATGGCTACACCTTC. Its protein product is CATSRRGSTVYGYTF.

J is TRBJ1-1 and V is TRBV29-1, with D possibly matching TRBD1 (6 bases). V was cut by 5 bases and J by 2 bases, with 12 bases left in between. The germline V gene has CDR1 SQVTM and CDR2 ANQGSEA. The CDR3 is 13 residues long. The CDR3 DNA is TGCAGCGTTCCAGGGGTCTTAAACACTGAAGCTTTCTTT. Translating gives CSVPGVLNTEAFF.

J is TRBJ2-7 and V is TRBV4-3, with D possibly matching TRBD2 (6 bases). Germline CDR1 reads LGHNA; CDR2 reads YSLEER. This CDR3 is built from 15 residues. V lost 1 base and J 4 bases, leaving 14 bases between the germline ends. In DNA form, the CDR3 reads TGCGCCAGCAGCCAAGCACTGGGGGGAATGTACGAGCAGTACTTC. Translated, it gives CASSQALGGMYEQYF.

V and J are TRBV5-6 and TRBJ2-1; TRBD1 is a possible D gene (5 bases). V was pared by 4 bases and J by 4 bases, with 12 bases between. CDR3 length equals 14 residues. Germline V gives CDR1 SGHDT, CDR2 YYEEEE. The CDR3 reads CASSTTTEYNEQFF. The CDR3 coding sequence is TGTGCCAGCAGCACCACGACAGAGTACAATGAGCAGTTCTTC. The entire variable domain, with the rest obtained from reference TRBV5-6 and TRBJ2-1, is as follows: DAGVTQSPTHLIKTRGQQVTLRCSPKSGHDTVSWYQQALGQGPQFIFQYYEEEERQRGNFPDRFSGHQFPNYSSELNVNALLLGDSALYLCASSTTTEYNEQFFGPGTRLTVL.

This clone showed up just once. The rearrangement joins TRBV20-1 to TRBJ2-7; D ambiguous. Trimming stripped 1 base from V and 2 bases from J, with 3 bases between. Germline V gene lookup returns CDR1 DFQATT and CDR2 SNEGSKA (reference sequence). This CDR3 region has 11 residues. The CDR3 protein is CSARAAYEQYF. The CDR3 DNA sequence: TGCAGTGCTAGAGCAGCCTACGAGCAGTACTTC.

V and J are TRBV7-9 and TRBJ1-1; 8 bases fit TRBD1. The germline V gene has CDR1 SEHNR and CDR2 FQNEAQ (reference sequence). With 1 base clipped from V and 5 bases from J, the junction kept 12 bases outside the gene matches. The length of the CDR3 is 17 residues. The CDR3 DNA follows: TGTGCCAGCAGCTTAGTACTGGGCAGGGGGCAGGGTACTGAAGCTTTCTTT. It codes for CASSLVLGRGQGTEAFF.

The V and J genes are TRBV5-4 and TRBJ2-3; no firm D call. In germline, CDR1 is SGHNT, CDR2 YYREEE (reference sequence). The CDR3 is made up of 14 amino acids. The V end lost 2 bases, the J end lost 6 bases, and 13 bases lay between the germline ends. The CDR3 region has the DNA TGTGCCAGCAGCTTCACCGACCCGAGGGATACGCAGTATTTT. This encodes CASSFTDPRDTQYF.

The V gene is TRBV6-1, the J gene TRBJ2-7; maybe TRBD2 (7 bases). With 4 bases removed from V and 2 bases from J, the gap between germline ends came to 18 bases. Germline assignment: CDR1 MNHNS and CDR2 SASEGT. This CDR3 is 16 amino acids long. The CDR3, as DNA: TGTGCCAGCAGTGGGCCCGGGGGGCGGACTACCTACGAGCAGTACTTC. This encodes CASSGPGGRTTYEQYF.

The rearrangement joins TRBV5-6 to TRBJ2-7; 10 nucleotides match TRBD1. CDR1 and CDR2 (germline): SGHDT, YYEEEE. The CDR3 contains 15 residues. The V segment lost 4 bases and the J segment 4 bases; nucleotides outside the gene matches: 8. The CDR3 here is CASSPPPGQGYEQYF. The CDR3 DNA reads TGTGCCAGCAGCCCTCCACCGGGACAGGGGTACGAGCAGTACTTC. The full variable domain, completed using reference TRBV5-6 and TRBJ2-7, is DAGVTQSPTHLIKTRGQQVTLRCSPKSGHDTVSWYQQALGQGPQFIFQYYEEEERQRGNFPDRFSGHQFPNYSSELNVNALLLGDSALYLCASSPPPGQGYEQYFGPGTRLTVT.

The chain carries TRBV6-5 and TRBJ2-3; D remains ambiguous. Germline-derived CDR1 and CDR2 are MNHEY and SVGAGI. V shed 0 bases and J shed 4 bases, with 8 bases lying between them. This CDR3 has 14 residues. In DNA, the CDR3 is TGTGCCAGCAGTTACTCGAAGGAGTCAGATACGCAGTATTTT. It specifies CASSYSKESDTQYF.

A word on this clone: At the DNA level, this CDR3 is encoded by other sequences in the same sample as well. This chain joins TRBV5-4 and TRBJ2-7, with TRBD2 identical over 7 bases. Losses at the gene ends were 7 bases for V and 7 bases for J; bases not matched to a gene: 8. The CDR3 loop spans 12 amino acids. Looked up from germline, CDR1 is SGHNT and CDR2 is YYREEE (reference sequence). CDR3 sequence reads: CASGPPGREQYF. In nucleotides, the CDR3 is TGTGCCAGCGGACCCCCCGGGAGGGAGCAGTACTTC.

In nucleotides, the CDR3 is TGTGCCAGCAGCCCTGGAGGACTAGCGGGACGCTACGAGCAGTACTTC. Translation: CASSPGGLAGRYEQYF. V is TRBV7-9 and J is TRBJ2-7; the match to TRBD2 covers 12 bases. The CDR3 runs to 16 residues. V shed 5 bases and J 3 bases; nucleotides not matched to a gene: 8. The germline gives CDR1 SEHNR, CDR2 FQNEAQ (reference sequence).

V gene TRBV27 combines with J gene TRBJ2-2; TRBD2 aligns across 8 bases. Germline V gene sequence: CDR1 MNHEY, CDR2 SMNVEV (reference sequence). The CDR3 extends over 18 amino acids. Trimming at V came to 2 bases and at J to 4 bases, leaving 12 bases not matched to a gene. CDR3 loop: CASSLGSGTPTGTGELFF. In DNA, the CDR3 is TGTGCCAGCAGTTTAGGTAGCGGGACTCCAACGGGCACCGGGGAGCTGTTTTTT.

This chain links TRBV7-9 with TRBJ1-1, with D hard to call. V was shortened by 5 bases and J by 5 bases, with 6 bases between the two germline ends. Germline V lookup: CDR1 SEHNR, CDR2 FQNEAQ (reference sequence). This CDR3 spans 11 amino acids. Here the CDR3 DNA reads TGTGCCAGCAGCCCTAGTACTGAAGCTTTCTTT. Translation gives CASSPSTEAFF.

This CDR3 is CSAARVGELFF. The DNA of the CDR3 is TGCAGTGCCGCACGGGTCGGGGAGCTGTTTTTT. The V call is TRBV20-1, the J call TRBJ2-2, with no clear D. CDR1 is DFQATT, CDR2 SNEGSKA, per germline (reference sequence). Trimming cost V 6 bases and J 7 bases, with 9 bases left between them. This CDR3 has 11 residues.

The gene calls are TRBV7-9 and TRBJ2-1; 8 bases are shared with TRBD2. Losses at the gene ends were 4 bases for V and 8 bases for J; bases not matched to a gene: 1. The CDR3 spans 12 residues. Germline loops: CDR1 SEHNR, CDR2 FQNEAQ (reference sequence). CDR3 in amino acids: CASSSGGDEQFF. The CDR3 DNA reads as TGTGCCAGCAGCTCCGGGGGGGATGAGCAGTTCTTC.

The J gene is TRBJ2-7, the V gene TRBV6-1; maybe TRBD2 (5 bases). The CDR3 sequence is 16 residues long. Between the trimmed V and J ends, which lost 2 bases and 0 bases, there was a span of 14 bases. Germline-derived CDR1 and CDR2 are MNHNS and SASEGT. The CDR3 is CASSEIEGVSSYEQYF. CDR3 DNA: TGTGCCAGCAGTGAAATTGAGGGTGTAAGCTCCTACGAGCAGTACTTC.

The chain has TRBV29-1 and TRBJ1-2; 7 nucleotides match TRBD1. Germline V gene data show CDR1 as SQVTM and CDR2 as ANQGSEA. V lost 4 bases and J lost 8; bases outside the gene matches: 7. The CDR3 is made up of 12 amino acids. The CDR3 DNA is TGCAGCGTTGTCACAGGGGTCCTGGGCTACACCTTC. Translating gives CSVVTGVLGYTF.

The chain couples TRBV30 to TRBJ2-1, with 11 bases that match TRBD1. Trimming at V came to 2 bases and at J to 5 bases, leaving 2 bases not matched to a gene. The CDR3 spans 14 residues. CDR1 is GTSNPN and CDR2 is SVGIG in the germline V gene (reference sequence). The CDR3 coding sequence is TGTGCCTGGAGTCCGGGACAGGGGGACAATGAGCAGTTCTTC. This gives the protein CAWSPGQGDNEQFF.